This TCR beta chain appears in the sequencing data of a study of human T cells and chemical hapten exposure. This clonotype was seen at least ten times. MiXCR, applied by TCRdb to the RACE reads, yields one record per CDR3 protein. The sample contains 150,000 to 200,000 distinct CDR3 sequences, 24% of which appear only once. The trim removed 6 bases at V and 5 bases at J, leaving 9 bases unmatched. This CDR3 has 14 residues. Time point denoted: patch test 3, about 24 weeks after DPC sensitization. The treatment here: therapeutic diphenylcyclopropenone sensitization with weekly scalp DPC. The material was whole blood, obtained in connection with sensitization to the hapten diphenylcyclopropenone (DPC). The TCR was taken from a woman aged 40 to 50 with alopecia areata. Some clones in this sample may be carry-over from other donors' samples. The chain carries TRBV12-3 or TRBV12-4 and TRBJ1-1; 7 bases agree with TRBD1. CDR3 protein: CASSNPTGRTEAFF. Here the CDR3 DNA reads TGTGCCAGCAGCAACCCGACAGGGAGAACTGAAGCTTTCTTT.